A selection of T cell receptor beta chains follows, all from one sample in a study of cytomegalovirus exposure and HLA in healthy donors. This table comes from immunoSEQ multiplex PCR, and its TCRdb copy is limited to in-frame clones, with some not included. Of approximately 90,000 clones in the sample, over 55% are singletons; the top ten hold 6% to 6.5%. Input material: PBMCs. Receptors were obtained from a woman younger than 45 in good health and CMV-seronegative. Both conserved end residues are part of each CDR3. D genes are given only for firm matches. Clone size is shown for a subset of rows, as once, few, many or a class of expanded clone.

TRBD1	NA	TRBJ2-7	TRBV5-1	TGCGCCAGCAGCTGGAACGGACAGGGGTACGAGCAGTACTTC	CASSWNGQGYEQYF
NA	NA	TRBJ1-1	TRBV5-1	TGCGCCAGCAGCCAGGGACAGAACACTGAAGCTTTCTTT	CASSQGQNTEAFF
NA	NA	TRBJ1-2	TRBV15	TGTGCCACCAGCAGAGAAGGACACAGCGGCTACACCTTC	CATSREGHSGYTF
NA	few	TRBJ1-5	TRBV18	TGTGCCAGTCGGAATCAGCCCCAGCATTTT	CASRNQPQHF
TRBD1	NA	TRBJ2-3	TRBV7-3	TGTGCCAGCAGCTTCGACAGGGGCACAGATACGCAGTATTTT	CASSFDRGTDTQYF
NA	NA	TRBJ1-5	TRBV7-6	TGTGCCAGCAGCTTCAGGAGGCCCTTCAATCAGCCCCAGCATTTT	CASSFRRPFNQPQHF
NA	NA	TRBJ1-5	TRBV6-1	TGTGCCAGCAGTGATAGTAGTGCTCAGCCCCAGCATTTT	CASSDSSAQPQHF
TRBD2	NA	TRBJ2-7	TRBV2	TGTGCCAGCAGTGAAGAAGGGGCGGGAGCCGGCTACGAGCAGTACTTC	CASSEEGAGAGYEQYF
NA	once	TRBJ2-7	TRBV28	TGTGCCAGCAGTTTAAATCCGGGACACTCCTACGAGCAGTACTTC	CASSLNPGHSYEQYF
NA	NA	TRBJ1-4	TRBV13	TGTGCCAGCAGCTCCAGGGCCTCAGGTGCTAATGAAAAACTGTTTTTT	CASSSRASGANEKLFF
NA	NA	TRBJ1-1	TRBV19	TGTGCCTGCTCCGGGGACACTGAAGCTTTCTTT	CACSGDTEAFF
NA	NA	TRBJ2-1	TRBV5-1	TGCGCCAGCAGCACCGGGGGTAGCTCCTACAATGAGCAGTTCTTC	CASSTGGSSYNEQFF
NA	few	TRBJ2-2	TRBV7-2	TGTGCCAGCAGCTTGACTAGTATCGGGGAGCTGTTTTTT	CASSLTSIGELFF
TRBD1	NA	TRBJ1-2	TRBV28	TGTGCCAGCGGCCTTTTTACAGGGGGCAATGGCTACACCTTC	CASGLFTGGNGYTF
NA	few	TRBJ1-5	TRBV4-1	TGCGCCAGCAGCCTATCTCCAGGGGATCAGCCCCAGCATTTT	CASSLSPGDQPQHF
TRBD2	NA	TRBJ2-7	TRBV6-1	TGTGCCAGCAACCGACTAGCGGGAGAGTACGAGCAGTACTTC	CASNRLAGEYEQYF
TRBD2	NA	TRBJ2-3	TRBV5-6	TGTGCCAGCAGCTCCGATGGCGGGACTAGCGGCCTCACAGATACGCAGTATTTT	CASSSDGGTSGLTDTQYF
NA	NA	TRBJ1-1	TRBV11-2	TGTGCCAGCAGCTCATTACAGACAACCAGATTCTTT	CASSSLQTTRFF
TRBD2	NA	TRBJ2-1	TRBV10-3	TGTGCCATCGGTCGGGGACTAGCTCGCGATGAGCAGTTCTTC	CAIGRGLARDEQFF
NA	NA	TRBJ1-5	TRBV19	TGTGCCAGTAGTATGGGGCTTCTCAGCAATCAGCCCCAGCATTTT	CASSMGLLSNQPQHF
TRBD1	NA	TRBJ1-2	TRBV19	TGTGCCAGTAGTCAACTAATGACCTCAGGGGGCGCAGGCTACACCTTC	CASSQLMTSGGAGYTF
TRBD1	once	TRBJ1-1	TRBV10-3	TGTGCCATCACTGTGGACAGGGCGGGTGAAGCTTTCTTT	CAITVDRAGEAFF
NA	few	TRBJ2-1	TRBV7-8	TGTGCCAGCATCCCCCTTGAACAGCTACTCAATGAGCAGTTCTTC	CASIPLEQLLNEQFF
NA	NA	TRBJ1-4	TRBV27	TGTGCCAGCAGTCCTATGACACGGATGGATGAAAAACTGTTTTTT	CASSPMTRMDEKLFF
NA	many	TRBJ2-7	TRBV6-5	TGTGCCAGCAGTTACGGAGGGGAGCAGTACTTC	CASSYGGEQYF
NA	NA	TRBJ1-1	TRBV7-6	TGTGCCAGCAGCTTGGGGGGGGCTTTCTTT	CASSLGGAFF
NA	NA	TRBJ1-1	TRBV7-6	TGTGCCAGCAGCCCTAGGATGACTGAAGCTTTCTTT	CASSPRMTEAFF
TRBD1	NA	TRBJ1-6	TRBV4-2	TGTGCCAGCAGCCCGGGACAGACTAATTCACCCCTCCACTTT	CASSPGQTNSPLHF
NA	NA	TRBJ2-3	TRBV7-2	TGTGCCAGCAACCCATTGCGGGGTCGGTTAACAGATACGCAGTATTTT	CASNPLRGRLTDTQYF
TRBD1	NA	TRBJ1-4	TRBV10-3	TGTGCCATCAGTACCACAGGGGGCCCTAATGAAAAACTGTTTTTT	CAISTTGGPNEKLFF
NA	NA	TRBJ1-4	TRBV19	TGTGCCAGTATCTCCGGGCAGGGATACGAAAAACTGTTTTTT	CASISGQGYEKLFF
TRBD1	NA	TRBJ1-5	TRBV4-2	TGTGCCAGCAGCCAAGATGTAAAACAGGGGATCGGTCAGCCCCAGCATTTT	CASSQDVKQGIGQPQHF
NA	NA	TRBJ2-7	TRBV12-5	TGTGCTAGTGGTTTGGGGGCGACCTACGAGCAGTACTTC	CASGLGATYEQYF
TRBD1	NA	TRBJ2-7	TRBV4-3	TGCGCCAGCAGCCAAGAGAGGTTAACAGGGGGCGAGCAGTACTTC	CASSQERLTGGEQYF
TRBD1	once	TRBJ1-5	TRBV19	TGTGCCAGTAGTACAAGGGGGGACAGGGGGCGCGGGAGCAATCAGCCCCAGCATTTT	CASSTRGDRGRGSNQPQHF
NA	NA	TRBJ1-6	TRBV7-2	TGTGCCAGCAGCTCTTGGACACTGGCCAATTCACCCCTCCACTTT	CASSSWTLANSPLHF
NA	NA	TRBJ1-4	TRBV9	TGTGCCAGCAGCGTAGCTGCAGGGGTTGGAGAAAAACTGTTTTTT	CASSVAAGVGEKLFF
TRBD1	NA	TRBJ1-1	TRBV10-1	TGCGCCAGCAGTGAGTCGACAGGGCGAAACACTGAAGCTTTCTTT	CASSESTGRNTEAFF
TRBD1	NA	TRBJ1-2	TRBV10-2	TGCGCCAGCAGTGGTTCCGCGACAGGGATTCCCTCTGGCTACACCTTC	CASSGSATGIPSGYTF
NA	NA	TRBJ2-1	TRBV10-3	TGTGCCATCTCAGGGCAGGGTGGAATGGGTGAGCAGTTCTTC	CAISGQGGMGEQFF
TRBD1	NA	TRBJ1-5	TRBV19	TGTGCCAGTAGTAGTTGGACAGGTAGCAATCAGCCCCAGCATTTT	CASSSWTGSNQPQHF
TRBD2	NA	TRBJ2-4	TRBV7-6	TGTGCCAGCAGCTTAGGGCCCCTTGCGGGAGGAGCCAAAAACATTCAGTACTTC	CASSLGPLAGGAKNIQYF